This T cell receptor beta chain derives from a study of shared clonotypes between healthy human individuals. Study findings and constraints: With a few donors compared, 4% to 5.5% of naive CD4 clonotypes were shared. Investigators collected only blood, and repertoires in tissues likely differ. It was the non-shared clonotypes that had lower generation probabilities than clonotypes shared by all four donors.

The repertoire was sequenced with immunoSEQ multiplex PCR; TCRdb's copy has only in-frame clones and lacks some. The sample consists of 1,500,000 or so clones, approximately 98.5% of them appearing once. Notes on this clone: The antigen is undetermined.

A split of CD4+ cells into CD45RA+ naive and CD45RA-negative memory subsets was performed. Between the trimmed V and J ends, which lost 6 bases and 4 bases, there was a span of 13 bases. Germline values: CDR1 KGHSH, CDR2 LQKENI. The CDR3 covers 13 residues. The receptor was derived from a man in his thirties or forties in good health. The chain uses TRBV18 and TRBJ2-7; TRBD1 or TRBD2 may be the D gene (5 bases each). The source material was naive CD4+ T cells sorted from blood. This sample's subset: CD45RA+ positively selected. The CDR3 sequence: CASSLGGGYEQYF. CDR3 sequence (DNA): TGTGCCAGCTCCCTCGGTGGGGGATACGAGCAGTACTTC.